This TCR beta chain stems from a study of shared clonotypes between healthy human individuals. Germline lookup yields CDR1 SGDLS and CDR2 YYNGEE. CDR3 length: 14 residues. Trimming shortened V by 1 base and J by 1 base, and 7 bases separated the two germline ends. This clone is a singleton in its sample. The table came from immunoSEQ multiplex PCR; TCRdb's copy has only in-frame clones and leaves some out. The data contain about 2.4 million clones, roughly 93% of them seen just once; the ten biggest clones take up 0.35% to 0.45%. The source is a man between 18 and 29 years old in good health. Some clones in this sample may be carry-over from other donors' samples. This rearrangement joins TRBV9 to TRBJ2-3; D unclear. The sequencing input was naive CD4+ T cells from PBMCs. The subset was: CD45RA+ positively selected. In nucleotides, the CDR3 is TGTGCCAGCAGCGTAAGTCTGGGCACAGATACGCAGTATTTT. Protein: CASSVSLGTDTQYF.